Shown below are 8 T cell receptor beta chains from a single sample sequenced in a study of shared clonotypes between healthy human individuals. Only in-frame clones appear in the TCRdb table, and some are missing; sequencing was by immunoSEQ multiplex PCR. The table includes some 790,000 clones, 72% detected once. Sequencing was done on a sample of memory CD4+ T cells sorted from blood. Subset indicated: CD45RA-negative fraction. Source of these receptors: a woman aged 25-40 years in good health.

The V call is TRBV6-6, the J call TRBJ1-1; 9 nucleotides line up with TRBD1. The CDR3 is 14 amino acids. The germline CDR1 and CDR2 sequences are MNHNY and SVGAGI (reference sequence). The trim removed 6 bases at V and 7 bases at J, leaving 9 bases unmatched. The CDR3 protein is CASRQIDRGYEAFF. CDR3 sequence (DNA): TGTGCCAGCAGGCAGATCGACAGGGGGTATGAAGCTTTCTTT.

V is TRBV30 and J is TRBJ2-5; TRBD1 matches 7 bases. Germline V gene lookup returns CDR1 GTSNPN and CDR2 SVGIG (reference sequence). V dropped 2 bases and J dropped 14; count of bases not matched to a gene: 17. The CDR3 covers 14 residues. The CDR3 loop reads CAWSKGTAGFEYYF. DNA of the CDR3: TGTGCCTGGAGTAAGGGGACAGCCGGGTTTGAGTACTACTTC.

This clone was recorded only once. The gene calls are TRBV11-2 and TRBJ2-3, with 11 bases matching TRBD1. Trimming at V came to 3 bases and at J to 5 bases, leaving 7 bases not matched to a gene. CDR1 and CDR2 from the germline V gene are SGHAT and FQNNGV. This CDR3 contains 16 residues. In DNA, the CDR3 is TGTGCCAGCAGCTTCCTAGATGGGACAGGGGGAGATACGCAGTATTTT. Translation: CASSFLDGTGGDTQYF.

This clone was detected only once. CDR3 bases: TGTGCCAGCAGCTTAGCCGGGACTAGCGGGAGCAAGCAGTTCTTC. It encodes CASSLAGTSGSKQFF. This chain links TRBV7-6 with TRBJ2-1; TRBD2 matches at 14 bases. The V gene end was trimmed by 0 bases and the J gene end by 11 bases; junction bases not matched to a gene: 3. CDR3 size: 15 residues. Germline V gives CDR1 SGHVS, CDR2 FNYEAQ.

The sample holds one count of this clone. The chain has TRBV5-1 and TRBJ2-3; D gene uncertain. CDR1 and CDR2 from the germline V gene are SGHRS and YFSETQ. Trimming took 0 bases from V and 2 from J, leaving 7 bases between them. The CDR3 has 14 residues. For the CDR3, the DNA is TGCGCCAGCAGCTTGGAAGCGCCCACAGATACGCAGTATTTT. It is translated as CASSLEAPTDTQYF.

The chain recombines TRBV20-1 with TRBJ1-2; D remains ambiguous. This CDR3 has 11 amino acids. V lost 2 bases, J lost 10 bases, and 11 bases lay in between. Germline CDR1 and CDR2: DFQATT and SNEGSKA (reference sequence). Written as DNA, the CDR3 is TGCAGTGCTAGATACCGCCAGATCTACACCTTC. Translation: CSARYRQIYTF.

This chain connects TRBV9 to TRBJ2-1, with 11 bases aligning to TRBD2. V gave up 0 bases and J gave up 8 bases; unmatched junction bases: 10. The CDR3 extends over 17 amino acids. The germline gives CDR1 SGDLS, CDR2 YYNGEE. Written as DNA, the CDR3 is TGTGCCAGCAGCGTAGTGTCCCTAGCGGGAGGTACCCATGAGCAGTTCTTC. Amino acids: CASSVVSLAGGTHEQFF.

The V gene is TRBV6-1, the J gene TRBJ1-5; D may be TRBD1 (5 bases). The V gene's germline CDR1 is MNHNS and CDR2 SASEGT. The CDR3 contains 16 residues. The V and J ends lost 0 bases and 7 bases respectively, with 16 bases between them. The DNA of the CDR3 is TGTGCCAGCAGTGAAGCAACAGGATACAGTAGACAGCCCCAGCATTTT. Translated: CASSEATGYSRQPQHF.